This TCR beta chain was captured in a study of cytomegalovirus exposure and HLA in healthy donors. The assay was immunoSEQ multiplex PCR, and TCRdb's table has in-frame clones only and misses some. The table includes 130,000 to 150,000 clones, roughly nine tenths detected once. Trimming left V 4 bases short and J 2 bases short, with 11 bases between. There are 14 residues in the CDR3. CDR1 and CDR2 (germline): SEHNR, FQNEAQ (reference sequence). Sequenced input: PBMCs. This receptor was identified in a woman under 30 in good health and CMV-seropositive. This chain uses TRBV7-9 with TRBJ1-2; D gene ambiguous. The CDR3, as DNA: TGTGCCAGCAGCTACAACCGGGAGAACTATGGCTACACCTTC. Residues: CASSYNRENYGYTF.